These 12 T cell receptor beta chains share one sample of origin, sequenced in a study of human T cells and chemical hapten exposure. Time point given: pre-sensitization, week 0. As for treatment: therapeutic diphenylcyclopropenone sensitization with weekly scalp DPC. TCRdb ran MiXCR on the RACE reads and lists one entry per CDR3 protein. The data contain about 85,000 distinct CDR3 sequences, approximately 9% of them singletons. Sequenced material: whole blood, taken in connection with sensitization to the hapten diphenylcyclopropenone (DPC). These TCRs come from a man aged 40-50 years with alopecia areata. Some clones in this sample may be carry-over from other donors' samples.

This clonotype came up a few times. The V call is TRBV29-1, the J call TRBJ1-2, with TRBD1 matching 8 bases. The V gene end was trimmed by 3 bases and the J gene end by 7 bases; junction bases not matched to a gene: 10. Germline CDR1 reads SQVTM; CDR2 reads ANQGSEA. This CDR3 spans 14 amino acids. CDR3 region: CSVEKPDRARGYTF. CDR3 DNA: TGCAGCGTTGAGAAGCCGGACAGGGCCCGTGGCTACACCTTC.

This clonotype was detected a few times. CDR3 in amino acids: CASSFNEREQFF. For the CDR3, the DNA is TGTGCCAGCAGTTTCAATGAGCGTGAGCAGTTCTTC. The chain has TRBV28 and TRBJ2-1; no reliable D call. The V and J ends lost 3 bases and 9 bases respectively, with 9 bases between them. The V gene's germline CDR1 is MDHEN and CDR2 SYDVKM. This CDR3 region has 12 residues.

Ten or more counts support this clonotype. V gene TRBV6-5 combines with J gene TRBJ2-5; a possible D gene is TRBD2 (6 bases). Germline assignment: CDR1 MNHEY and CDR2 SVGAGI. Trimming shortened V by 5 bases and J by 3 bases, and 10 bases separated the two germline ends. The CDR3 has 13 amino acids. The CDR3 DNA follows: TGTGCCAGCAGTCTCGCGGGGAAAGAGACCCAGTACTTC. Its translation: CASSLAGKETQYF.

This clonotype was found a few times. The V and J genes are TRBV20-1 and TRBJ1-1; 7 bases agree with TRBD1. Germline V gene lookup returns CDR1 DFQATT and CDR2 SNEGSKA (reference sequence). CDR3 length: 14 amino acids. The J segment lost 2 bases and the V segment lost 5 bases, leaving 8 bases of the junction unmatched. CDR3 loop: CSAGTGALNTEAFF. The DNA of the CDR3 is TGCAGTGCTGGAACAGGGGCCCTTAACACTGAAGCTTTCTTT.

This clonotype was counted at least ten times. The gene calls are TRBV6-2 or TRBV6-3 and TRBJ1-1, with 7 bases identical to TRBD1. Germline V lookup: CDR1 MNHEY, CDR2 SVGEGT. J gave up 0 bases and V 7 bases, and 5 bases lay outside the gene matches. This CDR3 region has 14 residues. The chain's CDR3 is CASTGTVLNTEAFF. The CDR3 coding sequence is TGTGCCAGCACCGGGACAGTTCTGAACACTGAAGCTTTCTTT.

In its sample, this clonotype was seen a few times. CDR3 DNA sequence: TGTGCCAGCAGCCAAGATCCGGCGGCTAATCAGCCCCAGCATTTT. This sequence encodes CASSQDPAANQPQHF. V gene TRBV3-1 combines with J gene TRBJ1-5, with D unclear. Trimming left V 0 bases short and J 4 bases short, with 10 bases between. Per the germline V gene, CDR1 is LGHDT and CDR2 is YNNKEL (reference sequence). The CDR3 has 15 amino acids.

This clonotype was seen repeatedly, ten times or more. CDR3 DNA: TGCAGTGCCCCCTGGTTAGGATTGCCAGATACGCAGTATTTT. It encodes CSAPWLGLPDTQYF. The chain joins TRBV20-1 to TRBJ2-3, with no clear D. Germline CDR1 is DFQATT and CDR2 is SNEGSKA (reference sequence). Trimming stripped 6 bases from V and 4 bases from J, with 17 bases between. The CDR3 loop spans 14 amino acids.

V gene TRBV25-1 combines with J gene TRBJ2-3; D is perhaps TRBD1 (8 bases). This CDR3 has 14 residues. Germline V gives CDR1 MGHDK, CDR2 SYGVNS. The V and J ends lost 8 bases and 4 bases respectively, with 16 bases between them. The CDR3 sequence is CASHTGGASDTQYF. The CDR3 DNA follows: TGTGCCAGCCATACAGGGGGGGCCTCAGATACGCAGTATTTT.

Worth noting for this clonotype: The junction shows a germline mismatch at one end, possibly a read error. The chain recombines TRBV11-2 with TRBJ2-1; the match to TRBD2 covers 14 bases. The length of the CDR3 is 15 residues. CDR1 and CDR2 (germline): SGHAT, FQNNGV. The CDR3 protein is CASRLTSGRANEQLF. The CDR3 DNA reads TGTGCCAGCAGACTGACTAGCGGGAGGGCCAATGAGCAGTTATTC.

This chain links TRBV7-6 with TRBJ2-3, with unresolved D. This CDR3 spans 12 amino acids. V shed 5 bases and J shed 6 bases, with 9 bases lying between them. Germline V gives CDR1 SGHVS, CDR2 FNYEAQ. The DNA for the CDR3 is TGTGCCAGCAGCCGCGCGCGTGATACGCAGTATTTT. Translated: CASSRARDTQYF.

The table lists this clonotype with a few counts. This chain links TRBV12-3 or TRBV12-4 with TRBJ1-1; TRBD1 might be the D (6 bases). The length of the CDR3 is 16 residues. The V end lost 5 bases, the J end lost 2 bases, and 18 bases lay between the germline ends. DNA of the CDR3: TGTGCCAGCAGTCCAGCCGTACGGGGGCGAAACACTGAAGCTTTCTTT. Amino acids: CASSPAVRGRNTEAFF.

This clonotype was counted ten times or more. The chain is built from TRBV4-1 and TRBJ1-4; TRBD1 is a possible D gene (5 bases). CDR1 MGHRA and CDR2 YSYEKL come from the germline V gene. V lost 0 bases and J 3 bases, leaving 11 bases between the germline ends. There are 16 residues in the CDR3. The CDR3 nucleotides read TGCGCCAGCAGCCAAGATCAAGGACACTCTAATGAAAAACTGTTTTTT. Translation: CASSQDQGHSNEKLFF.